The T cell receptor (beta chain) under discussion was sequenced for a study of CD8+ T cells in alopecia areata. Study-wide points: Lesional scalp, notably in alopecia totalis/universalis, had clonality above that of normal scalp. Unlike in mice, where it was clearer, TCR sharing across patients was less clear, possibly HLA-related.

CDR3 size: 15 residues. V was shortened by 2 bases and J by 1 base, with 14 bases between the two germline ends. CDR1 and CDR2 from the germline V gene are SQVTM and ANQGSEA. Of note for this clone: Its matching antigen is unknown.

In each case, RNA was isolated and then reverse transcribed into cDNA as the sequencing template. Profiled with immunoSEQ multiplex PCR; TCRdb holds only in-frame clones, not every one. Of 130,000 or so clones listed, about 50% are singletons. Lesional scalp punch biopsies and peripheral blood came from alopecia areata patients. The receptor was isolated from a human donor with alopecia areata. The sequencing input was NKG2D-low CD8+ T cells sorted from blood. The rearrangement uses TRBV29-1 and TRBJ1-1; a possible D gene is TRBD1 (6 bases). CDR3 coding DNA: TGCAGCGTTGAATTCCCCGGGGGGCCGAACACTGAAGCTTTCTTT. This gives the protein CSVEFPGGPNTEAFF.